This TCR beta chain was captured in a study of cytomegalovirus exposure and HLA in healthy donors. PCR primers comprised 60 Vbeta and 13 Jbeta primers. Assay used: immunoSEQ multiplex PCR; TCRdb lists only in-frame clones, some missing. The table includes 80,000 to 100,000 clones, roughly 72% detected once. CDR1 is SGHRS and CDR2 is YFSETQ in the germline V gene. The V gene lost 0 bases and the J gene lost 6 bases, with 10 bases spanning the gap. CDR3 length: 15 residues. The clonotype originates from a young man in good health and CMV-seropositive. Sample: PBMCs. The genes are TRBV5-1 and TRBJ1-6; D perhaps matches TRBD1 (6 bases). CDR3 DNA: TGCGCCAGCAGCTTGGCGGGCAGGGGTAATTCACCCCTCCACTTT. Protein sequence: CASSLAGRGNSPLHF.